Listed here is a single T cell receptor beta chain. This specimen belongs to a study of blood T cell repertoires in COVID-19. Study context: PBMCs, B-cell-depleted T cells, or T cells provided the cDNA or gDNA that made up the material.

Per the original data handling: By means of reference gene primer amplification, nucleated cell counts were estimated. Measured with immunoSEQ multiplex PCR; TCRdb has only the in-frame clones, and not every one. From that table come the V and J calls and clone size; the DNA was used to work out D and trimming. This table holds some 52,000 clones, roughly 80% found once. This CDR3 has 13 amino acids. CDR1 and CDR2 (germline): SQVTM, ANQGSEA. V dropped 2 bases and J dropped 6 bases, with 14 bases sitting between them. Material for sequencing was peripheral blood. This chain links TRBV29-1 with TRBJ2-7, with a weak D call TRBD2 (5 bases). The TCR comes from a man aged 45 to 65 with acute or convalescent COVID-19. In DNA form, the CDR3 reads TGCAGCGTTGAACTCCGAGGAGGCAGCGAGCAGTACTTC. Residues: CSVELRGGSEQYF.